Each of the 6 T cell receptor beta chains below was sequenced from the same sample in a study of blood T cell repertoires in COVID-19. Some clones are missing from TCRdb's copy, which holds only in-frame ones; the method was immunoSEQ multiplex PCR. The table records roughly 190,000 clones, around 83% of them present only once. Input material: PBMCs or T cells enriched from blood (not recorded which). The source is a woman aged 30 to 39 who had been exposed to COVID-19.

J is TRBJ1-2 and V is TRBV10-3, with D possibly TRBD1 on 6 matching bases. Between the trimmed V and J ends, which lost 5 bases and 5 bases, there was a span of 15 bases. This CDR3 comprises 14 residues. Germline CDR1 ENHRY, CDR2 SYGVKD. The CDR3 bases are TGTGCCATCAGTTCTACAGGGAGCTCTTATGGCTACACCTTC. Translating it yields CAISSTGSSYGYTF.

V is TRBV9 and J is TRBJ2-1; perhaps TRBD2 as D (5 bases). In germline, CDR1 is SGDLS, CDR2 YYNGEE. The CDR3 has 13 residues. V lost 10 bases and J 5 bases, leaving 16 bases between the germline ends. The CDR3 DNA reads as TGTGCCTCCTCCCCGTCCGGGGACAATGAGCAGTTCTTC. Translation gives CASSPSGDNEQFF.

V usage is TRBV7-9 and J usage is TRBJ1-3; D ambiguous. Germline-derived CDR1 and CDR2 are SEHNR and FQNEAQ (reference sequence). This CDR3 has 12 residues. The ends were cut back, 8 bases at V and 0 bases at J, with 5 bases in the middle. The chain's CDR3 is CASRGSGNTIYF. The CDR3, as DNA: TGTGCCAGCCGCGGCTCTGGAAACACCATATATTTT.

This clone was seen once. The V gene is TRBV2, the J gene TRBJ2-7; D gene ambiguous. Per germline, CDR1 SNHLY and CDR2 FYNNEI. This CDR3 is built from 14 residues. Trimming stripped 10 bases from V and 2 bases from J, with 18 bases between. CDR3 amino acids: CATLGFRSAYEQYF. The CDR3 DNA follows: TGTGCCACCCTAGGATTTCGGTCAGCCTACGAGCAGTACTTC.

This chain connects TRBV18 to TRBJ1-4, with D possibly TRBD1 on 6 matching bases. Between the trimmed V and J ends, which lost 4 bases and 5 bases, there was a span of 8 bases. This CDR3 has 13 residues. CDR1 KGHSH and CDR2 LQKENI come from the germline V gene. The CDR3 sequence is CASSRDKNEKLFF. The CDR3 DNA is TGTGCCAGCTCACGGGACAAAAATGAAAAACTGTTTTTT.

The J gene is TRBJ1-1, the V gene TRBV5-1, with D hard to call. Germline V gives CDR1 SGHRS, CDR2 YFSETQ. V was shortened by 0 bases and J by 1 base, with 7 bases between the two germline ends. CDR3 size: 14 residues. The CDR3 sequence is CASSLVPGNTEAFF. CDR3 coding DNA: TGCGCCAGCAGCTTGGTCCCGGGGAACACTGAAGCTTTCTTT.